Each of the 30 T cell receptor beta chains below was sequenced from the same sample in a study of human CD4 T cells and Enterobacteriaceae. TCRdb keeps only in-frame clones here, not all; method: immunoSEQ multiplex PCR. The sample has 25,000 to 35,000 clones; approximately 82% are singletons. All CD4+ cells other than CD45RA+CCR7+CD95- naive cells were sorted as memory, over 95% pure. The sequenced sample consisted of memory CD4+ T cells from blood. These receptor sequences come from a human donor in good health.

The rearrangement joins TRBV30 to TRBJ1-2; D is uncertain. Germline CDR1 reads GTSNPN; CDR2 reads SVGIG (reference sequence). CDR3 length equals 13 residues. The V and J ends lost 3 bases and 8 bases respectively, with 16 bases between them. The CDR3 loop is CAWRWVTASGYTF. The CDR3 region has the DNA TGTGCCTGGAGATGGGTGACCGCCTCCGGCTACACCTTC.

The rearrangement links TRBV6-1 to TRBJ1-5; the D is unclear. The CDR3 runs to 18 residues. The V gene lost 2 bases and the J gene lost 4 bases, with 21 bases spanning the gap. Looked up from germline, CDR1 is MNHNS and CDR2 is SASEGT. The CDR3 DNA sequence: TGTGCCAGCAGTGAAAGGCACGTCCACGCTTCGGGGAATCAGCCCCAGCATTTT. Encoded protein: CASSERHVHASGNQPQHF.

The V call is TRBV5-4, the J call TRBJ2-7, with no clear D. V dropped 0 bases and J dropped 5 bases, with 6 bases sitting between them. The CDR3 loop spans 12 amino acids. The germline gives CDR1 SGHNT, CDR2 YYREEE (reference sequence). The CDR3 sequence is CASSLDSNEQYF. CDR3 DNA: TGTGCCAGCAGCTTGGACAGTAACGAGCAGTACTTC.

The V gene is TRBV19, the J gene TRBJ1-3; no firm D call. The V end lost 6 bases, the J end lost 2 bases, and 5 bases lay between the germline ends. CDR3 length equals 12 residues. Germline CDR1 reads LNHDA; CDR2 reads SQIVND (reference sequence). CDR3 protein: CASRPPGNTIYF. The CDR3, as DNA: TGTGCCAGTAGACCCCCTGGAAACACCATATATTTT. The variable domain in full, with the rest retrieved from reference TRBV19 and TRBJ1-3, is DGGITQSPKYLFRKEGQNVTLSCEQNLNHDAMYWYRQDPGQGLRLIYYSQIVNDFQKGDIAEGYSVSREKKESFPLTVTSAQKNPTAFYLCASRPPGNTIYFGEGSWLTVV.

This clone was recorded only once. Other DNA sequences in the sample encode the same CDR3. This chain uses TRBV5-4 with TRBJ2-5; 8 nucleotides align to TRBD1. V shed 4 bases, J shed 1 base, and the junction held 3 bases outside the gene matches. The CDR3 contains 14 residues. CDR1 SGHNT and CDR2 YYREEE come from the germline V gene (reference sequence). Here the CDR3 DNA reads TGTGCCAGCAGCCTAGGACAGGGCCAAGAGACCCAGTACTTC. Translating gives CASSLGQGQETQYF. Full variable domain (outside the CDR3, taken from reference TRBV5-4 and TRBJ2-5): ETGVTQSPTHLIKTRGQQVTLRCSSQSGHNTVSWYQQALGQGPQFIFQYYREEENGRGNFPPRFSGLQFPNYSSELNVNALELDDSALYLCASSLGQGQETQYFGPGTRLLVL.

The chain uses TRBV20-1 and TRBJ2-3; D gene ambiguous. The CDR3 has 10 residues. CDR1 DFQATT and CDR2 SNEGSKA come from the germline V gene (reference sequence). V dropped 2 bases and J dropped 6 bases, with 3 bases sitting between them. This CDR3 reads CSARKDTQYF. Here the CDR3 DNA reads TGCAGTGCTAGAAAGGATACGCAGTATTTT.

V and J are TRBV2 and TRBJ2-1; maybe TRBD2 (7 bases). This CDR3 spans 17 amino acids. V was clipped by 0 bases and J by 8 bases, with 20 bases between them. CDR1 is SNHLY and CDR2 is FYNNEI in the germline V gene. The CDR3 reads CASSEAPGGGPLDEQFF. The CDR3 region has the DNA TGTGCCAGCAGTGAAGCCCCCGGCGGGGGCCCTCTCGATGAGCAGTTCTTC.

V usage is TRBV27 and J usage is TRBJ1-2; 7 bases map to TRBD1. Germline values: CDR1 MNHEY, CDR2 SMNVEV (reference sequence). V shed 3 bases, J shed 2 bases, and the junction held 9 bases outside the gene matches. This CDR3 spans 16 amino acids. This chain's CDR3 is CASSFVQGESNYGYTF. The CDR3 nucleotides read TGTGCCAGCAGTTTCGTCCAGGGGGAGTCGAACTATGGCTACACCTTC.

This chain connects TRBV7-2 to TRBJ1-5; 10 nucleotides agree with TRBD1. CDR1 and CDR2 from the germline V gene are SGHTA and FQGNSA. The CDR3 extends over 16 amino acids. The V and J ends lost 7 bases and 8 bases, in that order; junction bases with no gene match: 14. The CDR3 is CASTPGQGWGSEPQHF. The CDR3 DNA is TGTGCCAGCACTCCGGGACAGGGGTGGGGTTCGGAGCCCCAGCATTTT.

The V gene is TRBV5-6, the J gene TRBJ2-6, with 10 bases lining up with TRBD1. After removal of 4 bases from V and 0 bases from J, the junction contained 7 bases not matched to a gene. CDR1 and CDR2 from the germline V gene are SGHDT and YYEEEE. This CDR3 region has 18 residues. CDR3 in amino acids: CASSRRDRGSSGANVLTF. The DNA for the CDR3 is TGTGCCAGCAGCCGCCGGGACAGGGGTAGCTCTGGGGCCAACGTCCTGACTTTC.

Only one count was recorded for this clone. The J gene is TRBJ2-7, the V gene TRBV2, with TRBD2 identical over 11 bases. The CDR3 consists of 14 residues. V lost 6 bases, J lost 12 bases, and 13 bases stayed unmatched. Germline loops: CDR1 SNHLY, CDR2 FYNNEI. CDR3 loop: CASREQGTSGPRYF. The DNA of the CDR3 is TGTGCCAGCAGGGAACAAGGGACTAGCGGCCCCAGGTACTTC.

The chain employs TRBV23-1 and TRBJ2-2, with 7 bases fitting TRBD1. TRBV23-1 is filed as an ORF, its function uncertain. The CDR3 is made up of 17 amino acids. Losses at the gene ends were 4 bases for V and 0 bases for J; bases not matched to a gene: 8. CDR3 nucleotides: TGCGCCAGCAGTCGGGTGAGGACAGGAGCGAACACCGGGGAGCTGTTTTTT. Its translation: CASSRVRTGANTGELFF.

V and J are TRBV28 and TRBJ1-2; weak D call: TRBD1 (6 bases). The CDR3 runs to 11 residues. Germline V gene lookup returns CDR1 MDHEN and CDR2 SYDVKM. V lost 8 bases to trimming and J lost 3 bases, with 7 bases between them. CDR3 amino acids: CASEGDYGYTF. CDR3 nucleotide sequence: TGTGCCAGCGAGGGGGACTATGGCTACACCTTC.

V usage is TRBV19 and J usage is TRBJ2-6; D gene unclear. This CDR3 region has 13 residues. With 5 bases removed from V and 11 bases from J, the gap between germline ends came to 13 bases. Germline lookup yields CDR1 LNHDA and CDR2 SQIVND (reference sequence). CDR3 sequence: CASSPAVVDVLTF. As DNA, the CDR3 is TGTGCCAGTAGTCCGGCGGTCGTGGACGTCCTGACTTTC.

The chain recombines TRBV19 with TRBJ1-1, with no clear D. The germline gives CDR1 LNHDA, CDR2 SQIVND (reference sequence). The V end was cut by 5 bases, the J end by 7 bases, with 20 bases between. The CDR3 runs 15 residues. The DNA for the CDR3 is TGTGCCAGTAGTTCCGTTCAAGGAAGGGTAAGTGAAGCTTTCTTT. Protein sequence: CASSSVQGRVSEAFF.

The rearrangement joins TRBV29-1 to TRBJ1-5; possibly TRBD1 for D (6 bases). This CDR3 has 13 residues. The germline V gene has CDR1 SQVTM and CDR2 ANQGSEA. V dropped 3 bases and J dropped 4 bases, with 10 bases sitting between them. DNA of the CDR3: TGCAGCGTTGAGACAGGAGATAATCAGCCCCAGCATTTT. Translated: CSVETGDNQPQHF.

V is TRBV10-3 and J is TRBJ2-7, with D possibly being TRBD2 (6 bases). The CDR3 runs to 12 residues. Germline V lookup: CDR1 ENHRY, CDR2 SYGVKD. Trimming removed 3 bases at V and 6 bases at J, with 9 bases between. The CDR3 nucleotides read TGTGCCATCAGTGATACCGGGGGCGAGCAGTACTTC. Its protein product is CAISDTGGEQYF.

This chain connects TRBV7-2 to TRBJ2-2, with D perhaps being TRBD1 or TRBD2 (5 bases each). With 5 bases removed from V and 6 bases from J, the gap between germline ends came to 16 bases. The germline V gene encodes CDR1 SGHTA and CDR2 FQGNSA. The CDR3 contains 15 residues. For the CDR3, the DNA is TGTGCCAGCAGCGCCAGGGTAATGAGGGCCGGGGAGCTGTTTTTT. It translates to CASSARVMRAGELFF.

The chain is built from TRBV6-6 and TRBJ1-3; TRBD1 is a possible D gene (5 bases). V was shortened by 6 bases and J by 7 bases, with 16 bases between the two germline ends. The CDR3 is made up of 14 amino acids. The V gene's germline CDR1 is MNHNY and CDR2 SVGAGI (reference sequence). This chain's CDR3 is CASRLDTGGNTIYF. In DNA form, the CDR3 reads TGTGCCAGCAGATTGGACACCGGCGGGAACACCATATATTTT.

The chain employs TRBV7-2 and TRBJ2-1; 8 bases line up with TRBD2. The V gene end was trimmed by 0 bases and the J gene end by 3 bases; junction bases not matched to a gene: 1. This CDR3 has 15 residues. Germline CDR1 is SGHTA and CDR2 is FQGNSA. Written as DNA, the CDR3 is TGTGCCAGCAGCTTAGCCACTAGCGGCTACAATGAGCAGTTCTTC. Translating it yields CASSLATSGYNEQFF.

The chain carries TRBV14 and TRBJ1-5, with a possible D match to TRBD1 (5 bases). From germline, CDR1 is SGHDN and CDR2 FVKESK. Trimming took off 4 bases at V and 2 bases at J, with 9 bases between the two ends. The CDR3 consists of 14 residues. The CDR3 DNA reads TGTGCCAGCAGCCGCCAGGGAGGCAATCAGCCCCAGCATTTT. Translation: CASSRQGGNQPQHF. The full variable domain, its missing parts supplied by reference TRBV14 and TRBJ1-5, is EAGVTQFPSHSVIEKGQTVTLRCDPISGHDNLYWYRRVMGKEIKFLLHFVKESKQDESGMPNNRFLAERTGGTYSTLKVQPAELEDSGVYFCASSRQGGNQPQHFGDGTRLSIL.

V gene TRBV7-3 combines with J gene TRBJ2-1; maybe TRBD2 (6 bases). CDR3 size: 13 residues. Germline-derived CDR1 and CDR2 are SGHTA and FQGTGA. V gave up 3 bases and J gave up 8 bases, with 11 bases separating them. This CDR3 reads CASSFSEGDEQFF. For the CDR3, the DNA is TGTGCCAGCAGCTTCTCGGAGGGCGATGAGCAGTTCTTC.

The chain recombines TRBV30 with TRBJ2-3; 8 positions agree with TRBD2. Germline loops: CDR1 GTSNPN, CDR2 SVGIG (reference sequence). This CDR3 is built from 13 residues. V gave up 0 bases and J gave up 14 bases; unmatched junction bases: 10. The CDR3 reads CAWSVGLVARRYF. CDR3 coding DNA: TGTGCCTGGAGTGTGGGACTAGTCGCCCGTCGGTATTTT.

The rearrangement joins TRBV27 to TRBJ2-1, with a weak D call TRBD1 (5 bases). Trimming shortened V by 7 bases and J by 4 bases, and 14 bases separated the two germline ends. Germline CDR1 reads MNHEY; CDR2 reads SMNVEV (reference sequence). The CDR3 sequence is 14 residues long. CDR3 sequence (DNA): TGTGCCAGCACCTCCCATGGGGCTTACAATGAGCAGTTCTTC. Its protein is CASTSHGAYNEQFF.

V usage is TRBV27 and J usage is TRBJ2-1; D unclear. The V gene's germline CDR1 is MNHEY and CDR2 SMNVEV (reference sequence). This CDR3 contains 13 residues. V gave up 5 bases and J gave up 2 bases, with 7 bases separating them. The CDR3 nucleotides read TGTGCCAGCAGTATCCGGGCCTACAATGAGCAGTTCTTC. Translation gives CASSIRAYNEQFF.

This sequence joins TRBV5-4 and TRBJ2-5; 11 bases are a match to TRBD2. Germline V lookup: CDR1 SGHNT, CDR2 YYREEE (reference sequence). Losses at the gene ends were 0 bases for V and 5 bases for J; bases not matched to a gene: 12. The CDR3 totals 18 residues. CDR3 residues: CASSLAVASGGTGETQYF. CDR3 sequence (DNA): TGTGCCAGCAGCTTGGCCGTAGCTAGCGGGGGGACTGGGGAGACCCAGTACTTC.

V gene TRBV6-6 combines with J gene TRBJ2-7; a weak D match, TRBD2 (7 bases). Germline CDR1 and CDR2: MNHNY and SVGAGI (reference sequence). The CDR3 extends over 16 amino acids. Between the trimmed V and J ends, which lost 6 bases and 0 bases, there was a span of 18 bases. The CDR3 bases are TGTGCCAGCAGCTCGGGGGGCGGGAGTAGCTCCTACGAGCAGTACTTC. It specifies CASSSGGGSSSYEQYF.

On this clone: A read error may produce the germline difference seen at one junction end. The sample carries other DNA sequences with the same CDR3. The chain carries TRBV6-1 and TRBJ2-7; D perhaps matches TRBD2 (5 bases). Germline CDR1 reads MNHNS; CDR2 reads SASEGT. The CDR3 runs to 14 residues. The CDR3 region is CALQREKYDYGQYF. The CDR3, as DNA: TGTGCCTTACAAAGGGAAAAATATGACTACGGGCAGTACTTC.

This chain joins TRBV2 and TRBJ2-1; TRBD2 matches 8 bases. J gave up 7 bases and V 7 bases, and 18 bases lay outside the gene matches. The CDR3 is made up of 17 amino acids. Germline V CDR1 and CDR2: SNHLY, FYNNEI. CDR3 sequence (DNA): TGTGCCAGCAACACGCTTTTTGGGCTTTCGGGAGGGAATGAGCAGTTCTTC. Encoded protein: CASNTLFGLSGGNEQFF.

This clone was recorded only once. V gene TRBV2 combines with J gene TRBJ2-4; tentatively, D is TRBD1 or TRBD2 (5 bases each). This CDR3 has 12 residues. Deletions cut 8 bases from V and 2 bases from J, with 7 bases between. CDR1 SNHLY and CDR2 FYNNEI come from the germline V gene. The CDR3: CASEGPKNIQYF. CDR3 bases: TGTGCCAGCGAGGGGCCCAAAAACATTCAGTACTTC.